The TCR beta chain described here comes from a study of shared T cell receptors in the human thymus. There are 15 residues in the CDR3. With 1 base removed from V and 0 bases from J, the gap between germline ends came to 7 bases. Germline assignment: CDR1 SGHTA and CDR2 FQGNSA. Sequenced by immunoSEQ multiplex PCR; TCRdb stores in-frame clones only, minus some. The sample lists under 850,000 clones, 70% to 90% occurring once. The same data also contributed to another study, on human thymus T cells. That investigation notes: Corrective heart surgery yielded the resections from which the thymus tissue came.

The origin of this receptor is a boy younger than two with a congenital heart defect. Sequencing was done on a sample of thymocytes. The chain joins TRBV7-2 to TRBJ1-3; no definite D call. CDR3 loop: CASSLDARSGNTIYF. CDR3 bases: TGTGCCAGCAGCTTAGACGCGCGCTCTGGAAACACCATATATTTT.